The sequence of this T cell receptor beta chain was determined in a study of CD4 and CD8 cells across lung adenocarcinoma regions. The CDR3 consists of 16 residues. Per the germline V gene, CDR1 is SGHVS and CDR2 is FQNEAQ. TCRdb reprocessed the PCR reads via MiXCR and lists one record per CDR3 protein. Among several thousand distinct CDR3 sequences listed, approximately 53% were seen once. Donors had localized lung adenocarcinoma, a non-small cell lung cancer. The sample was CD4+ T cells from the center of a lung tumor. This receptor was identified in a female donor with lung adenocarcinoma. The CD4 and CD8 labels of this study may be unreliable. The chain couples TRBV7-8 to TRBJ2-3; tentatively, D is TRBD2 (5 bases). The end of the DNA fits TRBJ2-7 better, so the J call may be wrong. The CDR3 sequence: CASRLGPGSSYNEQYF. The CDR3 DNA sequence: TGTGCCAGCAGGTTGGGTCCGGGATCCTCCTACAATGAGCAGTACTTC.